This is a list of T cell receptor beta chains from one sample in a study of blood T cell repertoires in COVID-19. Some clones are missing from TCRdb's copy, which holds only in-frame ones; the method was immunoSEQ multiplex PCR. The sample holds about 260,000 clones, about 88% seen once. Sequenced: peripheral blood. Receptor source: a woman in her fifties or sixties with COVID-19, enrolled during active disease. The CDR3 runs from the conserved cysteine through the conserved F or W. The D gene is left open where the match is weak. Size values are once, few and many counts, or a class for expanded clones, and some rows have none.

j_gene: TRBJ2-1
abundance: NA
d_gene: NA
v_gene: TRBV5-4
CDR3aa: CASHAGAPYHTYNEQFF
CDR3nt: TGTGCCAGCCACGCGGGGGCCCCTTACCATACCTACAATGAGCAGTTCTTC

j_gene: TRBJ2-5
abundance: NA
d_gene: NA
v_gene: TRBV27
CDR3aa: CASSLMGNSQETQYF
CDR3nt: TGTGCCAGCAGTTTAATGGGCAACTCCCAAGAGACCCAGTACTTC

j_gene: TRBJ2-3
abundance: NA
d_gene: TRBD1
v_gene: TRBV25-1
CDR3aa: CASSADRGADTQYF
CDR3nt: TGTGCCAGCAGCGCCGACAGGGGCGCAGATACGCAGTATTTT

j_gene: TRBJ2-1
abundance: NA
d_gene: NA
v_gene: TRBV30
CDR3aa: CAWSIGGLSSYNEQFF
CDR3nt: TGTGCCTGGAGTATCGGGGGTTTAAGCTCCTACAATGAGCAGTTCTTC

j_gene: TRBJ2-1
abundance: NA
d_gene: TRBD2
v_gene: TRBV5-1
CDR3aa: CASRQAGGTYNEQFF
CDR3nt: TGCGCCAGCCGCCAGGCGGGAGGGACCTACAATGAGCAGTTCTTC

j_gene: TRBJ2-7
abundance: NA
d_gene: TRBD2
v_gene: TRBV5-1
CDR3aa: CASSRISGRVVDEQYF
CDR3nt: TGCGCCAGCAGCAGGATTAGCGGGAGGGTCGTTGACGAGCAGTACTTC

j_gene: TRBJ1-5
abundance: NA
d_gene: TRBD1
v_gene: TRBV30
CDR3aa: CAWSGGQVSNQPQHF
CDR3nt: TGTGCCTGGAGTGGGGGACAGGTTAGCAATCAGCCCCAGCATTTT

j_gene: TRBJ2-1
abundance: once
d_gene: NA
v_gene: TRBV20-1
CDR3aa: CSAGSYYEQFF
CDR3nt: TGCAGTGCTGGTAGTTACTATGAGCAGTTCTTC

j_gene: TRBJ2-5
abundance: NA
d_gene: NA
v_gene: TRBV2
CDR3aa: CASHTGGARKTQYF
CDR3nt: TGTGCCAGCCACACAGGCGGGGCCCGGAAGACCCAGTACTTC

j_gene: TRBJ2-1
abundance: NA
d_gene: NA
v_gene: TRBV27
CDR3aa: CASSLQDFIFF
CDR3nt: TGTGCCAGCAGTTTACAGGACTTTATATTCTTC

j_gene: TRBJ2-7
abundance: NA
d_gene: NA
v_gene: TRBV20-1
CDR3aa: CASREQYF
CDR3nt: TGCGCTTCTCGGGAGCAGTACTTC

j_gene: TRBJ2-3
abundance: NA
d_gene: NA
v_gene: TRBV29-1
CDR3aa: CSVRMGSTDTQYF
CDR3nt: TGCAGCGTTCGTATGGGCAGCACAGATACGCAGTATTTT

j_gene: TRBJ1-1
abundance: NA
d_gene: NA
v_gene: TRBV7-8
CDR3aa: CASSLMRGNTEAFF
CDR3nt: TGTGCCAGCAGCCTGATGCGGGGAAACACTGAAGCTTTCTTT

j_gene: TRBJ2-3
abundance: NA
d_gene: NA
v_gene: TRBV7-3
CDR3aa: CASSYGSPTDTQYF
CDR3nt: TGTGCCAGCAGCTACGGGAGTCCCACAGATACGCAGTATTTT

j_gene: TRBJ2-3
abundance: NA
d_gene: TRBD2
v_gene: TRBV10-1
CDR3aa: CASSEWRLAGSTDTQYF
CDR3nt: TGCGCCAGCAGTGAGTGGAGACTAGCGGGAAGCACAGATACGCAGTATTTT

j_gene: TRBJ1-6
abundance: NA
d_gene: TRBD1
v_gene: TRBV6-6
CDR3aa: CASRPGTDLDNSPLHF
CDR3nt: TGTGCCAGCAGACCCGGGACAGACCTGGATAATTCACCCCTCCACTTT

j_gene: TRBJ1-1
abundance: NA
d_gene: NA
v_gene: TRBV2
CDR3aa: CASARGMTEAFF
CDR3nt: TGTGCCAGCGCGAGAGGGATGACTGAAGCTTTCTTT

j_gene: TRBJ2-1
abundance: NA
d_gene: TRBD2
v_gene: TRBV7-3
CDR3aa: CASSPEASGINEQFF
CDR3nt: TGTGCCAGCAGCCCGGAGGCTAGCGGGATCAATGAGCAGTTCTTC

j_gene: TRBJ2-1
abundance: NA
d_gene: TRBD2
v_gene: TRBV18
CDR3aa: CASSPPGGLAGSNEQFF
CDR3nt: TGTGCCAGCTCACCACCGGGGGGACTAGCGGGATCCAATGAGCAGTTCTTC

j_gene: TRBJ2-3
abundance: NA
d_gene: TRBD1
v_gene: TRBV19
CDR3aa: CASSSQGGTDTQYF
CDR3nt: TGTGCCAGTAGCAGTCAGGGGGGCACAGATACGCAGTATTTT